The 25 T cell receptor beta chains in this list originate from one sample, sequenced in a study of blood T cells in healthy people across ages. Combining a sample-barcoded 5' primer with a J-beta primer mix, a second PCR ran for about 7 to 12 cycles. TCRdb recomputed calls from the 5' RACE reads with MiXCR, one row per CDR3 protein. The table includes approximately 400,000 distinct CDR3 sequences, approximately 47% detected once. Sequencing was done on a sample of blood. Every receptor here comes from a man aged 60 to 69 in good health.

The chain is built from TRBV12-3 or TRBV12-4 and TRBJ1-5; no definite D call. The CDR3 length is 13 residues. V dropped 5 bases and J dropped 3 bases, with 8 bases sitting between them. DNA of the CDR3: TGTGCCAGCAGTGACTATATCAATCAGCCCCAGCATTTT. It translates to CASSDYINQPQHF.

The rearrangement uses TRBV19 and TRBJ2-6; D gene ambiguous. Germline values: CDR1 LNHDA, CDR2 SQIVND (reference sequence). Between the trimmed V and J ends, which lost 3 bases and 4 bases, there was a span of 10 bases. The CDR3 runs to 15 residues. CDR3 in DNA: TGTGCCAGTAGTATGGGCGGTACCGGGGCCAACGTCCTGACTTTC. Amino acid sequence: CASSMGGTGANVLTF.

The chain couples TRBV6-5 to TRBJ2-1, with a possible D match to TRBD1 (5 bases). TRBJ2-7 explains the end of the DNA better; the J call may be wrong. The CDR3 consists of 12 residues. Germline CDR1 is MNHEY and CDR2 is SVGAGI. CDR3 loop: CASSSGYNEQYF. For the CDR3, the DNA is TGTGCCAGCAGTTCAGGGTACAATGAGCAGTACTTC.

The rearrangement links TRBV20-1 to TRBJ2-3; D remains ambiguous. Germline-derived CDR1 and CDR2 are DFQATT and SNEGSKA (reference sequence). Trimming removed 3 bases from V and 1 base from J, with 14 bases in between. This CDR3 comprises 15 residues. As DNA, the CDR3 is TGCAGTGCTAGTGAGGCCGCTTTGGGCACAGATACGCAGTATTTT. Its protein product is CSASEAALGTDTQYF.

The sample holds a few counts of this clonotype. CDR3 sequence (DNA): TGTGCCAGCAGCTTGGGCCAGCGGGGGTCCTTCCGAGAGACCCAGTACTTC. It specifies CASSLGQRGSFRETQYF. The chain employs TRBV7-2 and TRBJ2-5, with 8 bases fitting TRBD2. This CDR3 contains 17 residues. The germline V gene has CDR1 SGHTA and CDR2 FQGNSA. After removal of 3 bases from V and 4 bases from J, the junction contained 13 bases not matched to a gene.

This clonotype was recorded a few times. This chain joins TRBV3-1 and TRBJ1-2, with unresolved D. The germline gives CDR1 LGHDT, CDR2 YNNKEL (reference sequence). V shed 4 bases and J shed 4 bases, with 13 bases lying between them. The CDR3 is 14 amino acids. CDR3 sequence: CASSPPQWAYGYTF. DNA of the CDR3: TGTGCCAGCAGCCCCCCGCAGTGGGCCTATGGCTACACCTTC.

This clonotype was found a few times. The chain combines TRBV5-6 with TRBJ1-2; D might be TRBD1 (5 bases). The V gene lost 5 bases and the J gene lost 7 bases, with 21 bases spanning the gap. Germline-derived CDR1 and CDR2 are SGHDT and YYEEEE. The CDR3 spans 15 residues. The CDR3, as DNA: TGTGCCAGCAGACATTCAATCCGGGGGGAGTCTGGCTACACCTTC. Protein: CASRHSIRGESGYTF. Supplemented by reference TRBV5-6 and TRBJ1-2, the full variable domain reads DAGVTQSPTHLIKTRGQQVTLRCSPKSGHDTVSWYQQALGQGPQFIFQYYEEEERQRGNFPDRFSGHQFPNYSSELNVNALLLGDSALYLCASRHSIRGESGYTFGSGTRLTVV.

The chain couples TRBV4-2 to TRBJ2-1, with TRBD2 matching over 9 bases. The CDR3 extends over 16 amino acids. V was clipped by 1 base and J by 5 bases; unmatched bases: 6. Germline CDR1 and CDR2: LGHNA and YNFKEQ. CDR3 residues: CASSQGGLAGNNEQFF. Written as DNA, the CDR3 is TGTGCCAGCAGCCAAGGAGGCCTAGCGGGGAACAATGAGCAGTTCTTC.

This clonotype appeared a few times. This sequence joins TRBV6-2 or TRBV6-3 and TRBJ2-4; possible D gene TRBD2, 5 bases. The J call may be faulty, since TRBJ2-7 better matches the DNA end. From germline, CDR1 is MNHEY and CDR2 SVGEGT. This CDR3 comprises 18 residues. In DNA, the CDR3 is TGTGCCAGCAGTTACTCGTCGGAGGTTTCCGGTATGAAGAACGAGCAGTACTTC. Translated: CASSYSSEVSGMKNEQYF.

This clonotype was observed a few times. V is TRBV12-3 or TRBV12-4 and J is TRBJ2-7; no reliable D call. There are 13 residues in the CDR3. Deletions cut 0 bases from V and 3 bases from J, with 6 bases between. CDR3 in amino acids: CASSLAADYEQYF. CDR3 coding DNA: TGTGCCAGCAGTTTAGCGGCAGACTACGAGCAGTACTTC.

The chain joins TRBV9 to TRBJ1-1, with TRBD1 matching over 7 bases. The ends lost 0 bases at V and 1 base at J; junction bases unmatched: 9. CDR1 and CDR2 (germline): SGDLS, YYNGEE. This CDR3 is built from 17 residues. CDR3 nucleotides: TGTGCCAGCAGCGTAGGATCTTCGGGACAGAGGAACACTGAAGCTTTCTTT. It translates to CASSVGSSGQRNTEAFF.

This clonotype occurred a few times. The CDR3 sequence: CASSPPPPVHEQYF. The CDR3 DNA is TGTGCCAGCAGTCCCCCCCCGCCCGTCCACGAGCAGTACTTC. V is TRBV27 and J is TRBJ2-7; D gene unclear. Per germline, CDR1 MNHEY and CDR2 SMNVEV (reference sequence). The CDR3 loop spans 14 amino acids. Trimming shortened V by 5 bases and J by 5 bases, and 16 bases separated the two germline ends.

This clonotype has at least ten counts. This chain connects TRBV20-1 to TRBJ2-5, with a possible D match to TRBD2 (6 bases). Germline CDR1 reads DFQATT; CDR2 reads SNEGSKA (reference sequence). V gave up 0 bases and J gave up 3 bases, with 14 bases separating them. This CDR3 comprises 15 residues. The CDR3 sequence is CSARESRTTKETQYF. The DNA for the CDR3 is TGCAGTGCTAGAGAATCGCGGACTACAAAAGAGACCCAGTACTTC.

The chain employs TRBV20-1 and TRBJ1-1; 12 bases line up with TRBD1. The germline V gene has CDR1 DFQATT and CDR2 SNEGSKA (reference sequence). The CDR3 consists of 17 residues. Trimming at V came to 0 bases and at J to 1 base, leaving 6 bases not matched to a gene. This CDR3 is CSARDLGTGGANTEAFF. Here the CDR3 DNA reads TGCAGTGCTAGAGATCTAGGGACAGGGGGCGCGAACACTGAAGCTTTCTTT.

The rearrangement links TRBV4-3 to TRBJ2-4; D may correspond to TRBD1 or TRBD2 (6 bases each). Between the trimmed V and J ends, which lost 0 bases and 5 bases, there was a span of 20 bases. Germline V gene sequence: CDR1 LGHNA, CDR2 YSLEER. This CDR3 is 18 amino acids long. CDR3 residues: CASSQDKGRWGAENIQYF. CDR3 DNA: TGCGCCAGCAGCCAAGATAAAGGCCGTTGGGGGGCCGAAAACATTCAGTACTTC.

The CDR3 protein is CASRLQGAVATNEKLFF. CDR3 DNA sequence: TGTGCCAGCAGGCTTCAGGGGGCGGTGGCAACTAATGAAAAACTGTTTTTT. The V and J genes are TRBV11-2 and TRBJ1-4; 8 nucleotides agree with TRBD1. This CDR3 is built from 17 residues. Unmatched junction bases numbered 9, after V lost 6 bases and J lost 0 bases. Germline assignment: CDR1 SGHAT and CDR2 FQNNGV. Together with reference TRBV11-2 and TRBJ1-4, the CDR3 gives the full variable domain: EAGVAQSPRYKIIEKRQSVAFWCNPISGHATLYWYQQILGQGPKLLIQFQNNGVVDDSQLPKDRFSAERLKGVDSTLKIQPAKLEDSAVYLCASRLQGAVATNEKLFFGSGTQLSVL.

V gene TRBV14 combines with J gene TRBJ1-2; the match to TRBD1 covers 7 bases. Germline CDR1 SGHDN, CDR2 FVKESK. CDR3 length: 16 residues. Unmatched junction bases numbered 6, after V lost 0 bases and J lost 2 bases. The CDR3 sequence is CASSQDVTRGNYGYTF. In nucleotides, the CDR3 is TGTGCCAGCAGCCAAGACGTGACCAGGGGGAACTATGGCTACACCTTC.

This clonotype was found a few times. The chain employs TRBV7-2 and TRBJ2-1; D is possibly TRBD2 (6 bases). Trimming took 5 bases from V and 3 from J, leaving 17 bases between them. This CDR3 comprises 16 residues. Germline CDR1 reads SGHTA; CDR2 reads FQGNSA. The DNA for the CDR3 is TGTGCCAGCAGCCCAGGACTCGGGACTGGCTACAATGAGCAGTTCTTC. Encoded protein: CASSPGLGTGYNEQFF.

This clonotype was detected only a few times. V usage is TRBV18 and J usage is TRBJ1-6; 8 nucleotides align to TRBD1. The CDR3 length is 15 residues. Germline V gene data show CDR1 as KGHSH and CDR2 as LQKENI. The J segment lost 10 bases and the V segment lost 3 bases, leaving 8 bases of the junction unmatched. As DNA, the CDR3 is TGTGCCAGCTCACCCGTAGGACAGGGCCAGTCACCCCTCCACTTT. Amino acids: CASSPVGQGQSPLHF.

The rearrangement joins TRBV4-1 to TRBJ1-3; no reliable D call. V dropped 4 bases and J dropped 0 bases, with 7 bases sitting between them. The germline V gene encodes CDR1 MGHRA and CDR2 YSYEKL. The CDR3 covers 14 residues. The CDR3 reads CASSPWSSGNTIYF. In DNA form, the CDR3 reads TGCGCCAGCAGCCCCTGGAGCTCTGGAAACACCATATATTTT.

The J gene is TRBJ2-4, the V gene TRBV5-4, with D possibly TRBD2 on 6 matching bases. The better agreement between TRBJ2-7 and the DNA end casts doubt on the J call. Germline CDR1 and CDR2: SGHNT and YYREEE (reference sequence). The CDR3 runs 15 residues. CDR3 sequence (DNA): TGTGCCAGCACCCTCTTGGGCGGGGAATCGGGCGAGCAGTACTTC. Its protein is CASTLLGGESGEQYF.

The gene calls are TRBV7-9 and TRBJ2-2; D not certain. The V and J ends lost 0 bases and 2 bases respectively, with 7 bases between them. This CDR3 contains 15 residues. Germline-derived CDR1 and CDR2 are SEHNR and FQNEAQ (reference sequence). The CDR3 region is CASSLAKGNTGELFF. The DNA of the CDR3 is TGTGCCAGCAGCTTAGCTAAGGGAAACACCGGGGAGCTGTTTTTT.

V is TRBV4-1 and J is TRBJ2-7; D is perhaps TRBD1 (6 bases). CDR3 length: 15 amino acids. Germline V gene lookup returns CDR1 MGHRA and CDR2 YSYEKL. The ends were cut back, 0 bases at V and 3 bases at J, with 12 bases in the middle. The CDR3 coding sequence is TGCGCCAGCAGCCAAGAAGGGACACGGTTCTACGAGCAGTACTTC. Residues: CASSQEGTRFYEQYF.

This chain's CDR3 is CASSYSIGISGAGEQYF. Here the CDR3 DNA reads TGTGCCAGCAGTTACTCGATCGGAATTAGCGGCGCCGGGGAGCAGTACTTC. This chain uses TRBV6-6 with TRBJ2-5; D possibly corresponds to TRBD2 (6 bases). CDR1 is MNHNY and CDR2 is SVGAGI in the germline V gene (reference sequence). CDR3 length: 17 amino acids. The V and J ends lost 0 bases and 11 bases respectively, with 25 bases between them.

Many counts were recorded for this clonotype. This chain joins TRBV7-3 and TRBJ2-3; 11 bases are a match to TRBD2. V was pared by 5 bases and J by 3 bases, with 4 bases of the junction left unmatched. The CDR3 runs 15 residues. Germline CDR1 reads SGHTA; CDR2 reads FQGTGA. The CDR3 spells CASSGTSGGTDTQYF. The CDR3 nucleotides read TGTGCCAGCAGCGGTACTAGCGGGGGAACAGATACGCAGTATTTT.